The 15 T cell receptor beta chains given below trace back to one sample, sequenced in a study of PD-1 blockade in classical Hodgkin lymphoma. Sequenced by immunoSEQ multiplex PCR; TCRdb stores in-frame clones only, minus some. The sample lists 21,000 or so clones; 80% were seen once. Relapses following autologous stem cell transplantation were seen in all patients, with brentuximab vedotin exposure varying. Sequenced here: peripheral blood mononuclear cells (PBMCs), sampled before the second cycle of nivolumab. The origin of the receptors is a human donor with classical Hodgkin lymphoma.

A single count supports this clone. The chain is built from TRBV9 and TRBJ2-3; TRBD1 agrees at 10 bases. This CDR3 is built from 16 residues. Germline trimming cut 0 bases from V and 2 bases from J; bases unmatched to any gene: 3. CDR1 SGDLS and CDR2 YYNGEE come from the germline V gene. The CDR3 reads CASSVEGQGITDTQYF. DNA of the CDR3: TGTGCCAGCAGCGTAGAGGGACAGGGGATCACAGATACGCAGTATTTT.

The chain couples TRBV7-2 to TRBJ2-1; D remains ambiguous. This CDR3 contains 13 residues. CDR1 and CDR2 from the germline V gene are SGHTA and FQGNSA. Trimming removed 3 bases at V and 8 bases at J, with 11 bases between. The DNA of the CDR3 is TGTGCCAGCAGCTTGACGGCCGTACATGAGCAGTTCTTC. It specifies CASSLTAVHEQFF.

This clone occurred once. Additional DNA sequences in this sample encode the identical CDR3. This chain uses TRBV30 with TRBJ1-5, with D possibly being TRBD1 (5 bases). The CDR3 runs to 14 residues. In germline, CDR1 is GTSNPN, CDR2 SVGIG (reference sequence). Trimming shortened V by 2 bases and J by 2 bases, and 10 bases separated the two germline ends. The CDR3 loop reads CAWSPWGGNQPQHF. The CDR3, as DNA: TGTGCCTGGAGTCCCTGGGGGGGCAATCAGCCCCAGCATTTT.

This clone was detected a few times. The genes are TRBV18 and TRBJ2-6; either TRBD1 or TRBD2 may supply D (7 bases each). CDR1 is KGHSH, CDR2 LQKENI, per germline. The CDR3 has 18 residues. Trimming left V 3 bases short and J 2 bases short, with 17 bases between. CDR3 sequence (DNA): TGTGCCAGCTCACCCAACTCAGGGGGGGCAGCTGGGGCCAACGTCCTGACTTTC. Translated: CASSPNSGGAAGANVLTF.

By share, this clone counts as medium-sized. The genes are TRBV11-2 and TRBJ1-1; TRBD1 matches 11 bases. Germline V gene sequence: CDR1 SGHAT, CDR2 FQNNGV. The CDR3 covers 16 residues. The trim removed 5 bases at V and 2 bases at J, leaving 7 bases unmatched. CDR3 amino acids: CASSPGTGGLNTEAFF. For the CDR3, the DNA is TGTGCCAGCAGCCCCGGGACAGGGGGGTTAAACACTGAAGCTTTCTTT.

The chain couples TRBV11-2 to TRBJ1-2; D possibly corresponds to TRBD1 (5 bases). The CDR3 runs to 14 residues. Germline V CDR1 and CDR2: SGHAT, FQNNGV. The germline V and J ends were trimmed by 5 bases and 9 bases, with 19 bases remaining between them. The CDR3: CASSPVVGRGSYTF. CDR3 DNA sequence: TGTGCCAGCAGCCCAGTCGTCGGGAGGGGAAGCTACACCTTC.

The V gene is TRBV6-5, the J gene TRBJ1-4, with 7 bases lining up with TRBD1. The CDR3 loop spans 14 amino acids. Germline V gene lookup returns CDR1 MNHEY and CDR2 SVGAGI. V shed 5 bases, J shed 6 bases, and the junction held 6 bases outside the gene matches. The CDR3 here is CASSPGGSYEKLFF. The CDR3 DNA reads as TGTGCCAGCAGTCCAGGGGGTTCCTATGAAAAACTGTTTTTT.

The rearrangement links TRBV5-5 to TRBJ1-1; D gene uncertain. V lost 4 bases and J lost 1, with 14 bases in between. This CDR3 has 15 residues. The germline V gene has CDR1 SGHKS and CDR2 YYEKEE (reference sequence). CDR3 in DNA: TGTGCCAGCAGCCAGGTGGGTCCGGAGAACACTGAAGCTTTCTTT. Protein: CASSQVGPENTEAFF.

The sample holds a few counts of this clone. V gene TRBV6-4 combines with J gene TRBJ2-3, with TRBD2 matching 8 bases. Germline CDR1 MRHNA, CDR2 SNTAGT. This CDR3 has 17 residues. V dropped 2 bases and J dropped 0; count of bases not matched to a gene: 7. CDR3 region: CASSDGVAGPSTDTQYF. CDR3 nucleotides: TGTGCCAGCAGTGACGGGGTAGCGGGGCCTAGCACAGATACGCAGTATTTT.

This clone was seen only a few times. The chain couples TRBV11-2 to TRBJ2-2; maybe TRBD1 (6 bases). The germline V gene has CDR1 SGHAT and CDR2 FQNNGV. The length of the CDR3 is 15 residues. V dropped 4 bases and J dropped 5 bases, with 14 bases sitting between them. The DNA for the CDR3 is TGTGCCAGCAGCTCTACAGGGATGAAAACCGGGGAGCTGTTTTTT. Its translation is CASSSTGMKTGELFF.

The chain joins TRBV7-9 to TRBJ1-4; D is possibly TRBD1 (5 bases). This CDR3 region has 15 residues. The V and J ends lost 1 base and 7 bases respectively, with 13 bases between them. Germline V gene lookup returns CDR1 SEHNR and CDR2 FQNEAQ (reference sequence). CDR3 coding DNA: TGTGCCAGCAGCTTAGAGGGGAGGTGGGGTGAAAAACTGTTTTTT. As protein: CASSLEGRWGEKLFF.

The CDR3 here is CASSYQPVDIQYF. In DNA form, the CDR3 reads TGTGCCAGCAGCTATCAACCGGTTGACATTCAGTACTTC. This rearrangement joins TRBV5-6 to TRBJ2-4; no clear D gene. The germline V gene has CDR1 SGHDT and CDR2 YYEEEE. Trimming stripped 3 bases from V and 8 bases from J, with 12 bases between. The CDR3 runs to 13 residues. Combining the CDR3 with reference TRBV5-6 and TRBJ2-4 gives the whole variable domain DAGVTQSPTHLIKTRGQQVTLRCSPKSGHDTVSWYQQALGQGPQFIFQYYEEEERQRGNFPDRFSGHQFPNYSSELNVNALLLGDSALYLCASSYQPVDIQYFGAGTRLSVL.

The chain employs TRBV6-1 and TRBJ1-2; D gene ambiguous. CDR1 and CDR2 (germline): MNHNS, SASEGT. The CDR3 totals 12 residues. Trimming shortened V by 2 bases and J by 4 bases, and 5 bases separated the two germline ends. Here the CDR3 DNA reads TGTGCCAGCAGTGAAAGACTCTATGGCTACACCTTC. It translates to CASSERLYGYTF.

V usage is TRBV5-1 and J usage is TRBJ1-1; D remains unclear. The CDR3 loop spans 14 amino acids. Germline V gives CDR1 SGHRS, CDR2 YFSETQ. The germline V and J ends were trimmed by 1 base and 5 bases, with 12 bases remaining between them. CDR3 DNA: TGCGCCAGCAGCTTGTCCCCCCCGGGGACTGAAGCTTTCTTT. Translation gives CASSLSPPGTEAFF.

In this sample, this clone turned up once. This chain links TRBV6-5 with TRBJ1-1, with D uncertain. CDR1 is MNHEY and CDR2 is SVGAGI in the germline V gene. The CDR3 covers 12 residues. Trimming stripped 5 bases from V and 4 bases from J, with 8 bases between. The CDR3 sequence is CASSRRGTEAFF. CDR3 sequence (DNA): TGTGCCAGCAGTCGAAGAGGCACTGAAGCTTTCTTT.